This TCR beta chain was sequenced in a study of T cells in localized non-small cell lung cancer. Using immunoSEQ multiplex PCR, the repertoire was profiled, and TCRdb retains in-frame clones only, with some absent. This sample has some 9,600 clones, with about 92% found just once. Germline-derived CDR1 and CDR2 are MDHEN and SYDVKM. With V trimmed by 5 bases and J by 6 bases, 9 bases remained unmatched. This CDR3 region has 15 residues. The V call is TRBV28, the J call TRBJ2-7, with 11 bases aligning to TRBD1. Sample: peripheral blood, taken before any cancer treatment. The clonotype originates from a male donor older than 55 with stage III squamous cell lung carcinoma. The DNA of the CDR3 is TGTGCCAGCAGTCCCCCGGGACAGGGGGTTGGCGAGCAGTACTTC. It specifies CASSPPGQGVGEQYF.